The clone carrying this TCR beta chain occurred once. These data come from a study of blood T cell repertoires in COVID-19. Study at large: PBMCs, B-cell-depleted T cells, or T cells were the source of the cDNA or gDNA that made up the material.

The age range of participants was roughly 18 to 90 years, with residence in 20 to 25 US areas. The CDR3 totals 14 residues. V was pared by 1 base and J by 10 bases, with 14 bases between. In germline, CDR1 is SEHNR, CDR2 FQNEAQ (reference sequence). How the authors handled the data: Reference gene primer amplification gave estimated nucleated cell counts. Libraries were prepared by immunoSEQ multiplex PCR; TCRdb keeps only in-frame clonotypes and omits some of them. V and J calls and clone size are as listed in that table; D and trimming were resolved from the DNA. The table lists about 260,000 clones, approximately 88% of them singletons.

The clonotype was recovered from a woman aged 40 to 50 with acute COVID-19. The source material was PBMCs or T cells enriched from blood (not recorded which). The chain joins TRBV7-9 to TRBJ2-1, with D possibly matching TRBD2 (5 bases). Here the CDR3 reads CASSLEGPKREQFF. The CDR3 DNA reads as TGTGCCAGCAGCTTAGAGGGCCCTAAGCGGGAGCAGTTCTTC. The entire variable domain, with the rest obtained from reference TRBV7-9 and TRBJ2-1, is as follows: DTGVSQNPRHKITKRGQNVTFRCDPISEHNRLYWYRQTLGQGPEFLTYFQNEAQLEKSRLLSDRFSAERPKGSFSTLEIQRTEQGDSAMYLCASSLEGPKREQFFGPGTRLTVL.